This TCR beta chain came from a study of blood T cell repertoires in COVID-19. Study-wide background: Nucleic acid was either cDNA or gDNA, and it came from T cells, B-cell-depleted T cells, or PBMCs.

This CDR3 region has 15 residues. V dropped 2 bases and J dropped 7 bases, with 15 bases sitting between them. Germline assignment: CDR1 SGHTA and CDR2 FQGTGA. In the study's own analysis: Nucleated cell number was recorded as an estimate derived from reference gene primer amplification. Here immunoSEQ multiplex PCR was the method, and the copy in TCRdb shows in-frame clones only, minus some. The DNA was the basis for D and trimming; V, J and clone size are from that table. The top ten hold 0.62% of the sample, which has 210,000 or so clones, around 90% seen once. The source of this sequence is a man over 45 with acute or convalescent COVID-19. This chain links TRBV7-3 with TRBJ2-1; weak D call: TRBD1 (6 bases). Sequenced sample: peripheral blood. CDR3 coding DNA: TGTGCCAGCAGCTTAGGGGGCACGGGGTGGAATGAGCAGTTCTTC. Translated: CASSLGGTGWNEQFF.